This T cell receptor beta chain was captured by sequencing in a study of Graves' ophthalmopathy and Graves' hyperthyroidism (dated by TCRdb to the late 2010s). Regarding the complete study: Peripheral blood was collected before any treatment was given, at the time of initial diagnosis. In total, approximately 140 blood samples were TCR-sequenced: roughly 45 ophthalmopathy, some 75 hyperthyroidism and approximately 17 hyperthyroidism-to-ophthalmopathy patients. A discovery set of 90 to 100 patients (approximately 42 ophthalmopathy, around 57 stable hyperthyroidism) was enrolled to explore V-J signatures distinguishing ophthalmopathy from hyperthyroidism. For training and testing, the 80 to 100 patients in the discovery cohort were randomly divided in a 7:3 ratio. An independent validation cohort comprised roughly 20 hyperthyroidism patients and 15 to 17 patients who later progressed from hyperthyroidism to ophthalmopathy. In about six hyperthyroidism patients, T-cell repertoires of thyroid tissue and blood were compared. Following sample collection, hyperthyroidism patients were given methimazole at a starting dose of 30 mg daily, and ophthalmopathy patients were given high-dose intravenous methylprednisolone. TCR beta repertoire signatures were used to distinguish Graves' ophthalmopathy from Graves' hyperthyroidism and to predict progression to ophthalmopathy.

The CDR3 has 16 amino acids, counting the end cysteine and phenylalanine. Only the CDR3 portion is preserved as DNA: 48 bases, with reading frame beginning at the first base. Per the germline V gene, SQVTM is the CDR1 and ANQGSEA is the CDR2. V loses 4 bases at its end and J loses 5 bases; junction bases beyond the gene matches: 16. For repertoire sequencing, TCR beta CDR3 regions were amplified from RNA transcripts. The first round was an RT-PCR using HTBI primers with the Qiagen OneStep RT-PCR kit, and this first round was followed by a second-round multiplex PCR, then size selection and purification. The libraries underwent paired-end sequencing with 100 bp reads on an Illumina HiSeq2000. Turning to the authors' computational methods: SOAPnuke was used for read processing, and reads with adapters, uncalled bases, a mean Phred below 15, or no exact constant-primer or identifier match were discarded. COPE v1.2.5 was used to merge the high-quality paired reads. Clonotypes were defined as unique nucleotide sequences and were aligned to IMGT TRB V, D and J references using MiTCR v1.1. The analysis was limited to V-J combinations with a frequency above 0.0001, which together covered 99.2% of repertoires. For each V-J combination, a TCR clonal expansion and chaos score was defined as the ratio of F50 clonal expansion to chaos observed in the TCRdist matrix. Features were reduced by Welch's t-statistics and random forest to around 13 V-J combinations, which fed a naive Bayes classifier. Thyroid-blood repertoire similarity was quantified with the Morisita-Horn index. The public sequencing data were trimmed at Q25 with fastp and processed into clonotypes with MiXCR by TCRdb, which kept only in-frame beta chains. A single entry per CDR3 protein holds the most common genes and DNA from its merged rows. TCRdb, not the original authors, processed these V and J calls. This sample is represented by about 480,000 distinct CDR3 sequences; roughly an eighth of them were singletons. Approximately 9.8% of the sample comes from the top ten.

This clonotype has ten or more counts. Its antigen is not yet known. Base qualities were left out, and no much larger clone turns up one base away. Beyond this particular receptor, the publication reports: Most expanded thyroid clonotypes with a frequency above 0.001 also appeared in blood, which suggests that blood repertoires may reflect the immune response in the thyroid. No statistical method was used to predetermine the sample size, and group allocation was not hidden from the investigators. In validation, the model predicted ophthalmopathy progression with about 64% sensitivity and 72.22% specificity; some 13 predicted patients were CT-confirmed with GO in a median of approximately six months. The 13-signature model separated ophthalmopathy from stable hyperthyroidism with about 86% sensitivity and 81.08% specificity in cross-validation, and 80%/75% in the test set.

The ophthalmopathy patients had moderately to severely active disease, with a Clinical Activity Score of 3 or higher, a NOSPECS grade of 4 or higher, and a disease duration of less than 3 months. Patients with other autoimmune diseases, uncontrolled infections, pregnancy or lactation were excluded from the study. Clinical symptoms, serum thyroxine, TRAb, thyroid ultrasound and orbital computed tomography formed the basis of the diagnosis. Using Ficoll-Paque density gradient centrifugation, PBMCs were isolated from 10 ml of fresh peripheral blood. Total RNA was extracted with Trizol reagent and quality-checked on an Agilent 2100 Bioanalyzer.

The sample consisted of blood. The receptor was derived from a woman aged 30 to 39 with Graves' ophthalmopathy. Donor details come from another sample of the same person, matched by shared clones. The chain uses TRBV29-1 and TRBJ1-1, with 7 bases matching TRBD1. The CDR3 is CSVAAKTRQGGTEAFF. The DNA is TGCAGCGTTGCGGCGAAAACGCGACAGGGAGGAACTGAAGCTTTCTTT.